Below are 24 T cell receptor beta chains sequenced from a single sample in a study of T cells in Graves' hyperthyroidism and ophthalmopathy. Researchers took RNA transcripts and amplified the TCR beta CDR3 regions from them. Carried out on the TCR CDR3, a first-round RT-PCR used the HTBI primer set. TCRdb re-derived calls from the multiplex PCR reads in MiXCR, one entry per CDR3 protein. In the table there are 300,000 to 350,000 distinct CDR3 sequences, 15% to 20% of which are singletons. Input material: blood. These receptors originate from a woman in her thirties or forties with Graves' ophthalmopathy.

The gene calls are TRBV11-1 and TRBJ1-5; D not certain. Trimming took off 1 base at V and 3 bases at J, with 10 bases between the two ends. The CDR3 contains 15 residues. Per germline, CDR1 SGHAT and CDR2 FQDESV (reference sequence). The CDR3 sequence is CASSLEAGVNQPQHF. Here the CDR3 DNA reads TGTGCCAGCAGCTTAGAGGCGGGCGTCAATCAGCCCCAGCATTTT.

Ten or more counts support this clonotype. CDR3 residues: CASSLGSGLRGYTF. For the CDR3, the DNA is TGTGCCAGCAGTTTAGGCAGCGGGTTAAGGGGCTACACCTTC. The J gene is TRBJ1-2, the V gene TRBV12-3 or TRBV12-4, with unresolved D. With 1 base removed from V and 8 bases from J, the gap between germline ends came to 14 bases. The CDR3 length is 14 residues.

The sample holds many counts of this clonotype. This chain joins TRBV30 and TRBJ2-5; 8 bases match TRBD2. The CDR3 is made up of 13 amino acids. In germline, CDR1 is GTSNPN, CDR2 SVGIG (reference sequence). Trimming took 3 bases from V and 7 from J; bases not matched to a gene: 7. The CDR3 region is CAWSLGLDGTQYF. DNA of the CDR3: TGTGCCTGGAGCCTGGGACTAGACGGGACCCAGTACTTC.

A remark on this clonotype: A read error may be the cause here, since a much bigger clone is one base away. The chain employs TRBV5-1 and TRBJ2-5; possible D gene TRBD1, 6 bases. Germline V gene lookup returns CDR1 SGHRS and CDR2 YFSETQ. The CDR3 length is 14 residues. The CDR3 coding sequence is TGCGCCAGCAGCTTGGGGGGGCGTCAAGAGACCCTGTACTTC. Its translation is CASSLGGRQETLYF. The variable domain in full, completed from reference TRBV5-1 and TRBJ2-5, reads KAGVTQTPRYLIKTRGQQVTLSCSPISGHRSVSWYQQTPGQGLQFLFEYFSETQRNKGNFPGRFSGRQFSNSRSEMNVSTLELGDSALYLCASSLGGRQETLYFGPGTRLLVL.

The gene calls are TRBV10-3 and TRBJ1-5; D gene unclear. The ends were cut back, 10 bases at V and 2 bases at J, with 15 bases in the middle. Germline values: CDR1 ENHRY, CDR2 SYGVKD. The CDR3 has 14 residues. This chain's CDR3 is CATQKYDGNQPQHF. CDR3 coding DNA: TGTGCCACCCAGAAATATGATGGCAATCAGCCCCAGCATTTT.

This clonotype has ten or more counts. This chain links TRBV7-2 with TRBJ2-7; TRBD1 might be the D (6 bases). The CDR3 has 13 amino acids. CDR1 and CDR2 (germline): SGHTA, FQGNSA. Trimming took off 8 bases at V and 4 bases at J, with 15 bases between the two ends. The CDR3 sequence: CASRKDSQYEQYF. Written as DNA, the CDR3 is TGTGCCAGCCGGAAGGACAGTCAGTACGAGCAGTACTTC. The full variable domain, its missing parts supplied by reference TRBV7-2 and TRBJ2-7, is GAGVSQSPSNKVTEKGKDVELRCDPISGHTALYWYRQSLGQGLEFLIYFQGNSAPDKSGLPSDRFSAERTGGSVSTLTIQRTQQEDSAVYLCASRKDSQYEQYFGPGTRLTVT.

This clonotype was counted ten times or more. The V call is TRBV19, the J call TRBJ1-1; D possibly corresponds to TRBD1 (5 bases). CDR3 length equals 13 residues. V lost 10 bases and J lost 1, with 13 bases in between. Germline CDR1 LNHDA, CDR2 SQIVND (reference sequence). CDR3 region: CATTLGGNTEAFF. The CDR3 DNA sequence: TGTGCCACCACCCTCGGGGGGAACACTGAAGCTTTCTTT.

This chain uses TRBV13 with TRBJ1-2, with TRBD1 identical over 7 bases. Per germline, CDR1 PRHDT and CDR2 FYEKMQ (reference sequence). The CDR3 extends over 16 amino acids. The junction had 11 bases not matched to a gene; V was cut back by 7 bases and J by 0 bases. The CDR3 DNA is TGTGCCAGCATCCCGGAGGGCGACAGGGCTAACTATGGCTACACCTTC. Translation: CASIPEGDRANYGYTF.

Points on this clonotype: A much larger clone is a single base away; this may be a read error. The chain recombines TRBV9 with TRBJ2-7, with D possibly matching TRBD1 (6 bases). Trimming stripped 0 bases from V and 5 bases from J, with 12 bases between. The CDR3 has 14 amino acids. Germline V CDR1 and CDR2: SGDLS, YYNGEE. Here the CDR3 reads CASSVGDMVHEQYF. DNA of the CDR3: TGTGCCAGCAGCGTAGGGGACATGGTTCACGAGCAGTACTTC.

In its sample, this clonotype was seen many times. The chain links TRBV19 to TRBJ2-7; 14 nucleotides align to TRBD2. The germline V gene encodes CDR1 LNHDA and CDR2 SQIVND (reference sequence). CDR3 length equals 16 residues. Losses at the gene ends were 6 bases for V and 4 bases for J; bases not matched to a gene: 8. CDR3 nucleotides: TGTGCCAGTAGCACGGGGACTAGCGGGAGTTTTTACGAGCAGTACTTC. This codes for CASSTGTSGSFYEQYF.

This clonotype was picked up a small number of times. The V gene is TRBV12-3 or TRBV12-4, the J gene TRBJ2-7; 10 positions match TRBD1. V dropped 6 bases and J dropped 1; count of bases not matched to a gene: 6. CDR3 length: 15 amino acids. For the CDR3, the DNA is TGTGCCAGCAGGGGGGACAGGGGAGGTTCCTACGAGCAGTACTTC. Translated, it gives CASRGDRGGSYEQYF.

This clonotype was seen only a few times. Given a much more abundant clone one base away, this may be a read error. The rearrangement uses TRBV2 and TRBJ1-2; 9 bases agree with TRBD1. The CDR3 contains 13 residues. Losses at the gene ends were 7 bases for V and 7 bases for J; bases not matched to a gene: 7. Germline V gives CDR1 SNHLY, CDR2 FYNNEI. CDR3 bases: TGTGCCAGCAAATCAACAGGGGGCGTTGGCTACACCTTC. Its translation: CASKSTGGVGYTF. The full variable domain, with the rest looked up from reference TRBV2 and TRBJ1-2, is EPEVTQTPSHQVTQMGQEVILRCVPISNHLYFYWYRQILGQKVEFLVSFYNNEISEKSEIFDDQFSVERPDGSNFTLKIRSTKLEDSAMYFCASKSTGGVGYTFGSGTRLTVV.

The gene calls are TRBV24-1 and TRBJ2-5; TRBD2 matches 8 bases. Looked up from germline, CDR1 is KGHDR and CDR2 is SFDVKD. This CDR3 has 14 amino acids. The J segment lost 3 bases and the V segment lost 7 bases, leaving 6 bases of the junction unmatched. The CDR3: CATSGTSGKETQYF. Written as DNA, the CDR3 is TGTGCCACCAGCGGAACTAGCGGAAAAGAGACCCAGTACTTC.

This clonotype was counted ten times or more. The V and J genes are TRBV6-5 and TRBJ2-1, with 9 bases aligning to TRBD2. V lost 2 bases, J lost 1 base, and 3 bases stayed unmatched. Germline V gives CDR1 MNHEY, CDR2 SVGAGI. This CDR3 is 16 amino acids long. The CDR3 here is CASSYASGNSYNEQFF. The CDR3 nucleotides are TGTGCCAGCAGTTACGCTAGCGGGAATTCCTACAATGAGCAGTTCTTC.

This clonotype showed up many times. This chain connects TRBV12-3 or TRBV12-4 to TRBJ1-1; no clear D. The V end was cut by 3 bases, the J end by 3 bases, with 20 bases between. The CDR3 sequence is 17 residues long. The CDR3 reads CASSFRRLGVGDTEAFF. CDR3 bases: TGTGCCAGCAGTTTCCGGCGACTGGGAGTTGGGGACACTGAAGCTTTCTTT.

The CDR3 coding sequence is TGTGCCAGCAGCTTAGCGAGGGTTGCGGGAGCGGCCTACGAGCAGTACTTC. Protein product: CASSLARVAGAAYEQYF. V and J are TRBV7-6 and TRBJ2-7, with 7 bases lining up with TRBD2. The CDR3 length is 17 residues. V dropped 0 bases and J dropped 2; count of bases not matched to a gene: 10. Looked up from germline, CDR1 is SGHVS and CDR2 is FNYEAQ.

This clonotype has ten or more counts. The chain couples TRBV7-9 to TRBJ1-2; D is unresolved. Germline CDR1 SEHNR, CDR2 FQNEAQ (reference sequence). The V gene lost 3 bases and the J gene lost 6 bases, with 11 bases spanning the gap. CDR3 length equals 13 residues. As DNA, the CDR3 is TGTGCCAGCAGCTTGAGACGGGAGGATGGCTACACCTTC. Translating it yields CASSLRREDGYTF. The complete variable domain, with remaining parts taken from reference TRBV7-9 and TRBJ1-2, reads DTGVSQNPRHKITKRGQNVTFRCDPISEHNRLYWYRQTLGQGPEFLTYFQNEAQLEKSRLLSDRFSAERPKGSFSTLEIQRTEQGDSAMYLCASSLRREDGYTFGSGTRLTVV.

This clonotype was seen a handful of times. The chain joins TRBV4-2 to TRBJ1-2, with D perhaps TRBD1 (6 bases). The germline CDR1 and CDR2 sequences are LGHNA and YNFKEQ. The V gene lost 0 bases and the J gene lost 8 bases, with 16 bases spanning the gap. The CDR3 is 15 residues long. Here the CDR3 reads CASSQERTDVGGYTF. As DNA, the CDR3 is TGTGCCAGCAGCCAAGAGAGGACAGATGTAGGGGGCTACACCTTC.

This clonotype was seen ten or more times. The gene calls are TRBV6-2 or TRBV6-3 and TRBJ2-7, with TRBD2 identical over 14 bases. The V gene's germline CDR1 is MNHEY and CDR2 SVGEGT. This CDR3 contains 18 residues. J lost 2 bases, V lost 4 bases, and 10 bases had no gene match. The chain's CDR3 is CASSSLGLAGVTTYEQYF. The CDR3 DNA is TGTGCCAGCAGTTCCCTGGGACTAGCGGGAGTTACAACCTACGAGCAGTACTTC.

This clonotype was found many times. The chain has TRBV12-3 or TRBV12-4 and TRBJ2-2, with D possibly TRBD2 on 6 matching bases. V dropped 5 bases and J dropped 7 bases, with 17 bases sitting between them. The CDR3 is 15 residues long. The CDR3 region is CASSEGLSEVGELFF. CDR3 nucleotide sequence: TGTGCCAGCAGTGAGGGACTCTCGGAGGTCGGGGAGCTGTTTTTT.

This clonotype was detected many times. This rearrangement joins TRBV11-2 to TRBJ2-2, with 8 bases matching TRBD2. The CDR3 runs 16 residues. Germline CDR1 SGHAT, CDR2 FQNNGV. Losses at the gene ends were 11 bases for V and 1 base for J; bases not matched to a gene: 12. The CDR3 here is CAGSGLAGMNTGELFF. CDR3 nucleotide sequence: TGTGCCGGGTCAGGCCTAGCGGGCATGAACACCGGGGAGCTGTTTTTT.

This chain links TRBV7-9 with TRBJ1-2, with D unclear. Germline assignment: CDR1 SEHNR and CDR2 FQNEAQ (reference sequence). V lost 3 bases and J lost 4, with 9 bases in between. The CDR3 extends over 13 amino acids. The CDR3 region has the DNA TGTGCCAGCAGCTTTCAGGATACCTATGGCTACACCTTC. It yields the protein CASSFQDTYGYTF.

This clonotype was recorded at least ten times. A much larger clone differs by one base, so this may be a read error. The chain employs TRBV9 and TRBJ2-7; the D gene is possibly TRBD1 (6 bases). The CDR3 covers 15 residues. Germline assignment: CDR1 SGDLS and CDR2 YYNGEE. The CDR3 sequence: CASSPGVQSSCEQYF. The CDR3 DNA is TGTGCCAGCAGCCCAGGGGTGCAGAGCTCCTGCGAGCAGTACTTC.

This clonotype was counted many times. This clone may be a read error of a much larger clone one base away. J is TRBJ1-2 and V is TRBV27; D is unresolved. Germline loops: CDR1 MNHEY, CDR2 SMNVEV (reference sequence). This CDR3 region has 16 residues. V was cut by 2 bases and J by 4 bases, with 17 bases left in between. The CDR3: CASSLTAQGPSYGYTF. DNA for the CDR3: TGTGCCAGCAGTTTAACCGCCCAAGGCCCTAGCTATGGCTACACCTTC.